The 27 T cell receptor beta chains below all came from one sample that was sequenced in a study of T cell responses to AZD1222 COVID-19 vaccine. Some clones are missing from TCRdb's copy, which holds only in-frame ones; the method was immunoSEQ multiplex PCR. The table records nearly 110,000 clones, more than 75% of them present only once. Sequencing was performed on peripheral blood, taken on day 0 of AZD1222 vaccination. These TCRs come from an adult in good health.

The DNA for the CDR3 is TGTGCCAGCAGCCTGACTGGGGGGATGGCCTCCTACAATGAGCAGTTCTTC. Protein sequence: CASSLTGGMASYNEQFF. V usage is TRBV5-5 and J usage is TRBJ2-1, with D tentatively TRBD2 (6 bases). The CDR3 is 17 amino acids. The V gene's germline CDR1 is SGHKS and CDR2 YYEKEE (reference sequence). Trimming removed 4 bases at V and 0 bases at J, with 17 bases between.

The CDR3, as DNA: TGTGCCAGCAGCTCCTGGAGCGGCACCGGGGAGCTGTTTTTT. Translation gives CASSSWSGTGELFF. The V gene is TRBV11-2, the J gene TRBJ2-2; D possibly corresponds to TRBD2 (5 bases). The CDR3 covers 14 residues. Looked up from germline, CDR1 is SGHAT and CDR2 is FQNNGV. Trimming took 4 bases from V and 4 from J, leaving 10 bases between them.

This chain links TRBV3-1 (or the pseudogene TRBV3-2) with TRBJ2-1; D ambiguous. Looked up from germline, CDR1 is LGHDT and CDR2 is YNNKEL (reference sequence). V was pared by 4 bases and J by 0 bases, with 7 bases between. This CDR3 is built from 14 residues. The CDR3 DNA reads as TGTGCCAGCAGCCTTAGTAGCTCCTACAATGAGCAGTTCTTC. Translated: CASSLSSSYNEQFF.

This sequence joins TRBV3-1 (or the pseudogene TRBV3-2) and TRBJ1-1, with D perhaps matching TRBD1 (6 bases). Per the germline V gene, CDR1 is LGHDT and CDR2 is YNNKEL (reference sequence). The CDR3 runs 17 residues. V was shortened by 4 bases and J by 3 bases, with 21 bases between the two germline ends. The CDR3 DNA reads as TGTGCCAGCAGCCTCAAAAGGGCGCCAGGGGAGGACACTGAAGCTTTCTTT. Its translation is CASSLKRAPGEDTEAFF.

The rearrangement uses TRBV4-1 and TRBJ2-1; D not resolved. Germline values: CDR1 MGHRA, CDR2 YSYEKL. V lost 5 bases and J 6 bases, leaving 11 bases between the germline ends. This CDR3 contains 13 residues. Here the CDR3 reads CASSSQFPNEQFF. The CDR3 DNA reads as TGCGCCAGCAGCTCACAGTTTCCCAATGAGCAGTTCTTC.

The V gene is TRBV2, the J gene TRBJ2-7; possible D gene TRBD1, 7 bases. CDR3 size: 12 residues. Germline V gives CDR1 SNHLY, CDR2 FYNNEI. V lost 11 bases and J 3 bases, leaving 14 bases between the germline ends. In DNA form, the CDR3 reads TGTGCCGGCGGGACAGACAACTACGAGCAGTACTTC. Its protein is CAGGTDNYEQYF.

The rearrangement uses TRBV6-5 and TRBJ2-7, with D perhaps TRBD2 (6 bases). The CDR3 consists of 15 residues. V was clipped by 8 bases and J by 5 bases, with 22 bases between them. CDR1 and CDR2 from the germline V gene are MNHEY and SVGAGI. The CDR3 coding sequence is TGTGCCAGCCGGGGGACGGCCGATGCAGCAGACGAGCAGTACTTC. It translates to CASRGTADAADEQYF.

This sequence joins TRBV11-2 and TRBJ1-2; 7 bases agree with TRBD1. Germline V gives CDR1 SGHAT, CDR2 FQNNGV. CDR3 size: 15 residues. J gave up 4 bases and V 3 bases, and 8 bases lay outside the gene matches. CDR3 region: CASSFSTGVFYGYTF. The CDR3 nucleotides read TGTGCCAGCAGCTTTTCTACAGGGGTCTTCTATGGCTACACCTTC.

The chain links TRBV7-6 to TRBJ2-5, with 15 bases aligning to TRBD2. V shed 5 bases and J 2 bases; nucleotides not matched to a gene: 9. CDR1 and CDR2 (germline): SGHVS, FNYEAQ. The CDR3 loop spans 18 amino acids. The CDR3 reads CASSIGLAGGPAQETQYF. DNA of the CDR3: TGTGCCAGCAGCATCGGACTAGCGGGGGGGCCTGCGCAAGAGACCCAGTACTTC.

The chain has TRBV4-3 and TRBJ2-1, with D perhaps matching TRBD1 or TRBD2 (6 bases each). The germline V gene encodes CDR1 LGHNA and CDR2 YSLEER. The ends were cut back, 3 bases at V and 2 bases at J, with 14 bases in the middle. The CDR3 extends over 16 amino acids. DNA for the CDR3: TGCGCCAGCAGCCACCTGGGGGCGGGAACCTACAATGAGCAGTTCTTC. This codes for CASSHLGAGTYNEQFF.

The genes are TRBV7-3 and TRBJ2-3; D perhaps matches TRBD1 (6 bases). There are 14 residues in the CDR3. Germline CDR1 is SGHTA and CDR2 is FQGTGA. V shed 4 bases and J shed 1 base, with 9 bases lying between them. In nucleotides, the CDR3 is TGTGCCAGCAGCTCGGGACACCGCACAGATACGCAGTATTTT. Its protein is CASSSGHRTDTQYF.

The rearrangement links TRBV7-2 to TRBJ1-5; 9 positions agree with TRBD1. The CDR3 length is 15 residues. CDR1 and CDR2 (germline): SGHTA, FQGNSA. The trim removed 5 bases at V and 3 bases at J, leaving 5 bases unmatched. The CDR3 DNA follows: TGTGCCAGCAGCCGGACAGGGGACTTCAATCAGCCCCAGCATTTT. The encoded protein is CASSRTGDFNQPQHF.

The chain joins TRBV7-2 to TRBJ2-1; TRBD2 agrees at 13 bases. The germline V gene has CDR1 SGHTA and CDR2 FQGNSA. V shed 4 bases and J 3 bases; nucleotides not matched to a gene: 3. The CDR3 loop spans 16 amino acids. The CDR3, as DNA: TGTGCCAGCAGCTCAGGGACTAGCGGGGTCTACAATGAGCAGTTCTTC. Its translation is CASSSGTSGVYNEQFF.

J is TRBJ2-7 and V is TRBV3-1 (or the pseudogene TRBV3-2), with unresolved D. The CDR3 totals 11 residues. V lost 2 bases and J lost 3, with 2 bases in between. CDR1 LGHDT and CDR2 YNNKEL come from the germline V gene (reference sequence). The CDR3 sequence: CASSQLYEQYF. The CDR3 coding sequence is TGTGCCAGCAGCCAACTCTACGAGCAGTACTTC.

The genes are TRBV4-1 and TRBJ1-5, with 7 bases identical to TRBD1. The CDR3 runs 17 residues. Trimming took 1 base from V and 5 from J; bases not matched to a gene: 11. Germline values: CDR1 MGHRA, CDR2 YSYEKL. The CDR3 coding sequence is TGCGCCAGCAGCCAAGCGGGAGGGGGCTGGGTAGATCAGCCCCAGCATTTT. This translates into CASSQAGGGWVDQPQHF.

This sequence joins TRBV4-1 and TRBJ2-1, with D perhaps matching TRBD1 (6 bases). Trimming shortened V by 1 base and J by 8 bases, and 18 bases separated the two germline ends. Germline V gene sequence: CDR1 MGHRA, CDR2 YSYEKL. This CDR3 contains 16 residues. The CDR3 sequence: CASSQGGGRIWDEQFF. The DNA of the CDR3 is TGCGCCAGCAGCCAAGGAGGGGGTCGGATTTGGGATGAGCAGTTCTTC.

The chain couples TRBV5-1 to TRBJ2-7, with D perhaps assigned TRBD1 or TRBD2 (5 bases each). The CDR3 totals 16 residues. The V end lost 1 base, the J end lost 1 base, and 15 bases lay between the germline ends. CDR1 is SGHRS, CDR2 YFSETQ, per germline. CDR3 loop: CASSLWRVGTSYEQYF. The CDR3 DNA reads as TGCGCCAGCAGCTTGTGGAGAGTGGGGACGTCCTACGAGCAGTACTTC.

The chain uses TRBV20-1 and TRBJ1-3, with D uncertain. Germline V gene data show CDR1 as DFQATT and CDR2 as SNEGSKA (reference sequence). V was shortened by 6 bases and J by 3 bases, with 6 bases between the two germline ends. The CDR3 runs 11 residues. This CDR3 is CSAPVGNTIYF. DNA for the CDR3: TGCAGTGCCCCAGTTGGAAACACCATATATTTT.

The V and J genes are TRBV27 and TRBJ2-7; TRBD1 aligns across 9 bases. Germline trimming cut 5 bases from V and 6 bases from J; bases unmatched to any gene: 11. Germline CDR1 reads MNHEY; CDR2 reads SMNVEV (reference sequence). The CDR3 is 15 amino acids. The CDR3 region has the DNA TGTGCCAGCAGTCGAGGGACAGGGCTAGGGTTCGAGCAGTACTTC. Encoded protein: CASSRGTGLGFEQYF.

The rearrangement joins TRBV7-2 to TRBJ2-7; perhaps TRBD2 as D (6 bases). Trimming stripped 1 base from V and 3 bases from J, with 16 bases between. This CDR3 region has 16 residues. Germline V CDR1 and CDR2: SGHTA, FQGNSA. CDR3 DNA sequence: TGTGCCAGCAGCTTAGGTGGCGGGGCGATGTACTACGAGCAGTACTTC. Its protein is CASSLGGGAMYYEQYF. The full variable domain, its missing parts supplied by reference TRBV7-2 and TRBJ2-7, is GAGVSQSPSNKVTEKGKDVELRCDPISGHTALYWYRQSLGQGLEFLIYFQGNSAPDKSGLPSDRFSAERTGGSVSTLTIQRTQQEDSAVYLCASSLGGGAMYYEQYFGPGTRLTVT.

This rearrangement joins TRBV30 to TRBJ1-4, with D unresolved. This CDR3 is 13 amino acids long. V dropped 2 bases and J dropped 7 bases, with 11 bases sitting between them. From germline, CDR1 is GTSNPN and CDR2 SVGIG (reference sequence). This CDR3 is CAWSTMSTEKLFF. In nucleotides, the CDR3 is TGTGCCTGGAGTACAATGTCAACTGAAAAACTGTTTTTT.

The chain is built from TRBV18 and TRBJ2-7, with TRBD2 as a possible D gene (6 bases). Germline values: CDR1 KGHSH, CDR2 LQKENI. The CDR3 is 11 residues long. V dropped 5 bases and J dropped 13 bases, with 15 bases sitting between them. The CDR3 loop is CASSSDRLGYF. CDR3 in DNA: TGTGCCAGCTCATCAGACAGACTAGGATACTTC.

V is TRBV12-5 and J is TRBJ1-5; a possible D gene is TRBD1 (5 bases). Germline V gives CDR1 LGHNT, CDR2 FRNRAP. The ends were cut back, 4 bases at V and 4 bases at J, with 14 bases in the middle. The CDR3 is 15 amino acids. CDR3 DNA: TGTGCTAGTGGTTCGACCTCGGGGCGAAATCAGCCCCAGCATTTT. Amino acids: CASGSTSGRNQPQHF.

CDR3 DNA sequence: TGCAGCGTTGTGAAAGGGATCACTGAAGCTTTCTTT. This encodes CSVVKGITEAFF. The chain combines TRBV29-1 with TRBJ1-1, with D uncertain. V lost 4 bases and J lost 4, with 10 bases in between. This CDR3 has 12 residues. The germline V gene encodes CDR1 SQVTM and CDR2 ANQGSEA.

V gene TRBV3-1 (or the pseudogene TRBV3-2) combines with J gene TRBJ1-1; the match to TRBD1 covers 9 bases. Germline CDR1 LGHDT, CDR2 YNNKEL (reference sequence). The CDR3 length is 15 residues. J gave up 8 bases and V 4 bases, and 11 bases lay outside the gene matches. The chain's CDR3 is CASSRSGQGVPEAFF. DNA of the CDR3: TGTGCCAGCAGCCGATCGGGACAGGGCGTTCCGGAAGCTTTCTTT.

This chain uses TRBV7-2 with TRBJ2-2, with 7 positions matching TRBD2. The CDR3 covers 16 residues. Germline CDR1 is SGHTA and CDR2 is FQGNSA. The trim removed 2 bases at V and 6 bases at J, leaving 9 bases unmatched. The CDR3 coding sequence is TGTGCCAGCAGCTTAACTCGTGGGGGGGTACCCGGGGAGCTGTTTTTT. It translates to CASSLTRGGVPGELFF.

The chain carries TRBV3-1 (or the pseudogene TRBV3-2) and TRBJ1-3; D not certain. The germline gives CDR1 LGHDT, CDR2 YNNKEL (reference sequence). V was cut by 1 base and J by 0 bases, with 10 bases left in between. This CDR3 is 16 amino acids long. In DNA, the CDR3 is TGTGCCAGCAGCCAAGGACAACGGGGCTCTGGAAACACCATATATTTT. It codes for CASSQGQRGSGNTIYF.